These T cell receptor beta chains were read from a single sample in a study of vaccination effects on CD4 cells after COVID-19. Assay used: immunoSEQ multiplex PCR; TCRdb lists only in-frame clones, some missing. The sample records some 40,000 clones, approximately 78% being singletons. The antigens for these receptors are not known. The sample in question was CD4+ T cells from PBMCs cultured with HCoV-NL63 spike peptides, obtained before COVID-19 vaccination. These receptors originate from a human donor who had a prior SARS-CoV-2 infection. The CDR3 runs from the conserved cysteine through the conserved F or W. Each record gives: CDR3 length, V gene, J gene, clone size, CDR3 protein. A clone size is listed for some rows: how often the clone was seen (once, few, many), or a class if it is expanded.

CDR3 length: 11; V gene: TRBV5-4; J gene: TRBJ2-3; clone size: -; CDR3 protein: CASSLENTQYF
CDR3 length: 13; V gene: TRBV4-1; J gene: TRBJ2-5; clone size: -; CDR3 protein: CASSQDLKETQYF
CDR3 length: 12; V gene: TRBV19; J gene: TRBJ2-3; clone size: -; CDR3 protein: CASRDYTDTQYF
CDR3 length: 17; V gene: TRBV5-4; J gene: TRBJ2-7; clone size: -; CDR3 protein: CASSPGATSGITYEQYF
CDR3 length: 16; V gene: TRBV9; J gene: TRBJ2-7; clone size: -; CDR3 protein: CASSVAPRAELYEQYF
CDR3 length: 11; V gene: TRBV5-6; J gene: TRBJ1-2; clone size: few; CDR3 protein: CASSLVSFYTF
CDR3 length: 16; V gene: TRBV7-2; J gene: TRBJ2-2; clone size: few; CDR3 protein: CASSQGRGAPSGELFF
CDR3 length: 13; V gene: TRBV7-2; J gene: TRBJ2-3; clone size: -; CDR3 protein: CASSQNVGDTQYF
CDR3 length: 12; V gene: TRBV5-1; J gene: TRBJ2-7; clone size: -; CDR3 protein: CASSLSTDEQYF
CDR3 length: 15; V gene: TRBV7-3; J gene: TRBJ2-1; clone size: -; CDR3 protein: CASSGGGSSYNEQFF
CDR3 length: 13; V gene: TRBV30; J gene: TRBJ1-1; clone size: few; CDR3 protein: CAWSVRQNTEAFF
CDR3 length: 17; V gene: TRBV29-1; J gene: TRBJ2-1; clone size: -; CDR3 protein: CSVVGSSGRFPYNEQFF
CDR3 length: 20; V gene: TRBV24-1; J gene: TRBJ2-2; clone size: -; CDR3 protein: CATSGPGTGKTHANTGELFF
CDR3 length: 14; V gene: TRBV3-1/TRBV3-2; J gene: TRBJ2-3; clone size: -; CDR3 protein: CASSQGMSRDTQYF
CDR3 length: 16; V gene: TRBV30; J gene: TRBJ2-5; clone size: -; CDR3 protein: CACRGSTVSRGETQYF
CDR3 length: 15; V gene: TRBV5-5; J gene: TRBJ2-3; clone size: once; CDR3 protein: CASSLGDYPPDTQYF
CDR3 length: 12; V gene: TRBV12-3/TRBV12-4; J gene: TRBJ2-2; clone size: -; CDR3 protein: CASRLNTGELFF
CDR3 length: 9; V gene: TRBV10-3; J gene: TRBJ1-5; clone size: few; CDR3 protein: CAILLGQHF
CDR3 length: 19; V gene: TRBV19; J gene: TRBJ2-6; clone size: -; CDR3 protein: CASTDLLRQGASGANVLTF
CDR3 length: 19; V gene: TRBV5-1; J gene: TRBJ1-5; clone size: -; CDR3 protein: CASSSPGQGAFLGNQPQHF
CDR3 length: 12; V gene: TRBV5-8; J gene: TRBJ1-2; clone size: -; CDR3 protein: CASSLGGDGYTF
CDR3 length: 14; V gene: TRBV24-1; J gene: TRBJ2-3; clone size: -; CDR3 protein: CATRASGDADTQYF
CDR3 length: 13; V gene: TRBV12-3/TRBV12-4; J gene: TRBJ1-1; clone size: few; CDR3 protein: CASSQNRGMGAFF
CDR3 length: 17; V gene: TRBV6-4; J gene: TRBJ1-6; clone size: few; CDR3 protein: CASSVSQGQVYNSPLHF
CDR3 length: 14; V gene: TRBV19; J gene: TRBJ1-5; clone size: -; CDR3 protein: CASSPRGRDQPQHF
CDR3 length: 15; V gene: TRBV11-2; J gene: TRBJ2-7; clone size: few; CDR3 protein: CASSEGLRKDYEQYF
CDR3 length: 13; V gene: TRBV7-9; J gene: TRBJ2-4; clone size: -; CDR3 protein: CASSLVPGQVQYF
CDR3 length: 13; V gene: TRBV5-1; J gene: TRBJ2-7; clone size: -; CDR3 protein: CASSLTGVGEQYF
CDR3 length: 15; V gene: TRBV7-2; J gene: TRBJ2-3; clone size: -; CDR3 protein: CASRQGLAGRNTQYF
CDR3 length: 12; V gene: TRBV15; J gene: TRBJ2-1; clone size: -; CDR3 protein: CATSALGAEQFF
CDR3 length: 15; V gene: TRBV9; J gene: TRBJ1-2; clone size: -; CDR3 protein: CASSAQVRTGQGYTF
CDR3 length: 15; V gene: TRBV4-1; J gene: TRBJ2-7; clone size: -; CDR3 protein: CASSQRPGLDLWQYF
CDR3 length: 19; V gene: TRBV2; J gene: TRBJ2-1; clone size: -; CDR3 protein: CASLKPGLAGGPRENEQFF
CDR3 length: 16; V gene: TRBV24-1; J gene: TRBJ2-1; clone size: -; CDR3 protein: CATSDFGGRSGNEQFF
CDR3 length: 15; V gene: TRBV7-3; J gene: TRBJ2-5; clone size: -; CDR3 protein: CASSSGQGVYETQYF
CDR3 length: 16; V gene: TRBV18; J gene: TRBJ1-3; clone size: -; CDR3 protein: CASSPLATSSGNTIYF
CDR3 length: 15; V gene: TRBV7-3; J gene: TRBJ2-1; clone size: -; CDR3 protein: CASSKLAGSYNEQFF
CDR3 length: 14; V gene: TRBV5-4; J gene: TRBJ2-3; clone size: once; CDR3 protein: CASSSPRGGDTQYF
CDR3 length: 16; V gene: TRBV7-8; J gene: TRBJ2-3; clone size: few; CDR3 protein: CASSYGRELITDTQYF
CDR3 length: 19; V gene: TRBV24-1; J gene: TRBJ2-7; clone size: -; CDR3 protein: CATSAPQGRDGHHTYEQYF
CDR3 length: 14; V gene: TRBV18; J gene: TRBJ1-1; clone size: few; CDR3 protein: CASLWGTANTEAFF
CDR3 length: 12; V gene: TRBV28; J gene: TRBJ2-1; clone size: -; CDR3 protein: CASSFLFTQQFF
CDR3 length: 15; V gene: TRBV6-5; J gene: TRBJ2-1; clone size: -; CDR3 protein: CASSYWRSSYNEQFF
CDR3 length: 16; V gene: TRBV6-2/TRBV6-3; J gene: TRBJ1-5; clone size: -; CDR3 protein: CASSPPGSGGNQPQHF
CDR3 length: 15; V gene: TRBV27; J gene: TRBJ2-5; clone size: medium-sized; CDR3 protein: CASSTPSGGRETQYF
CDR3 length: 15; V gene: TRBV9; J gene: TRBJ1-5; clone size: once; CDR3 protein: CASSSRLNSNQPQHF
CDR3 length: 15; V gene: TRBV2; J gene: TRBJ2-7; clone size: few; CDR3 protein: CASSPTSGGPYEQYF
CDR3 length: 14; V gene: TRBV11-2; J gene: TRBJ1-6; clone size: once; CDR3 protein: CASSQVTGYSPLHF
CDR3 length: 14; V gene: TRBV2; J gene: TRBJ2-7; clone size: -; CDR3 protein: CASSEQGAWYEQYF
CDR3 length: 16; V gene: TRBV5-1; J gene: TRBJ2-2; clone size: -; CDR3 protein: CASSLEGRFDTGELFF
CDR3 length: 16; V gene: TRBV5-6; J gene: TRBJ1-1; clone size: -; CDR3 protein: CASSFGWLTGRTEAFF
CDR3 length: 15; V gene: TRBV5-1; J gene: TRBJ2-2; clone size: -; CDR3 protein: CASGLTSGNTGELFF
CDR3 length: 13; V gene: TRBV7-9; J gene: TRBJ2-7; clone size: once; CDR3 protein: CASSRLAPYEQYF
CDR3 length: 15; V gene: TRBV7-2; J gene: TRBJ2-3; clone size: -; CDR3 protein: CASTSPGNITDTQYF